The source of this TCR beta chain is a study of CD8+ T cells in alopecia areata. The overall study: People stayed on tofacitinib for 6 to 18 months, then stopped the drug for 6 months. Study observations and caveats: In blood and scalp, many expanded lesional clones persisted during tofacitinib.

CDR3 length: 15 amino acids. V dropped 9 bases and J dropped 4 bases, with 22 bases sitting between them. The germline gives CDR1 SGHDT, CDR2 YYEEEE. The sample's treatment: oral pan-JAK inhibitor, 5-10 mg twice daily. Collected material from alopecia areata patients comprised lesional scalp punch biopsies and peripheral blood. Of note for this clone: Its cognate antigen is unknown.

Following extraction, RNA underwent reverse transcription to cDNA, which served as the sequencing template. The assay was immunoSEQ multiplex PCR, and TCRdb's table has in-frame clones only and misses some. The table shows 180,000 or so clones, with 58% occurring only once. This TCR derives from a human donor with alopecia areata. The chain links TRBV5-6 to TRBJ1-2; weak D call: TRBD1 (6 bases). The sample consisted of CD4+ T cells sorted from blood, taken at approximately week 60, from a patient treated with tofacitinib. DNA for the CDR3: TGTGCCACCCAAAGGGGGGTGGAGGGGCTCTATGGCTACACCTTC. Protein product: CATQRGVEGLYGYTF.